A single sample is the source of the 24 T cell receptor beta chains below, sequenced in a study of blood T cell repertoires in COVID-19. TCRdb keeps only in-frame clones here, not all; method: immunoSEQ multiplex PCR. The table lists roughly 300,000 clones, 90% of them singletons, with more than 6% in the top ten. The sample was peripheral blood. The receptors were gathered from a woman in her 30s with COVID-19, enrolled during active disease.

The rearrangement links TRBV7-2 to TRBJ2-7; 12 bases match TRBD1. The V and J ends lost 5 bases and 6 bases, in that order; junction bases with no gene match: 5. CDR1 is SGHTA and CDR2 is FQGNSA in the germline V gene. The CDR3 runs to 14 residues. This CDR3 is CASSARDRGREQYF. The CDR3, as DNA: TGTGCCAGCAGCGCCCGGGACAGGGGGCGCGAGCAGTACTTC.

This chain connects TRBV7-3 to TRBJ2-7; 8 bases are a match to TRBD2. Trimming at V came to 5 bases and at J to 3 bases, leaving 6 bases not matched to a gene. The germline gives CDR1 SGHTA, CDR2 FQGTGA. The CDR3 totals 14 residues. DNA for the CDR3: TGTGCCAGCAGCCCCGGGGGGGGTTTCTACGAGCAGTACTTC. Protein product: CASSPGGGFYEQYF.

This clone came up once. The chain employs TRBV4-1 and TRBJ2-3, with a tentative D call TRBD1 (5 bases). The germline gives CDR1 MGHRA, CDR2 YSYEKL. The CDR3 is made up of 17 amino acids. Deletions cut 0 bases from V and 2 bases from J, with 15 bases between. CDR3 loop: CASSQERLLGATDTQYF. In nucleotides, the CDR3 is TGCGCCAGCAGCCAAGAGAGGCTTCTTGGGGCCACAGATACGCAGTATTTT.

Only a few counts were recorded for this clone. This sequence joins TRBV7-9 and TRBJ2-7, with 7 bases fitting TRBD1. CDR1 is SEHNR and CDR2 is FQNEAQ in the germline V gene (reference sequence). V dropped 3 bases and J dropped 6; count of bases not matched to a gene: 11. The CDR3 has 15 residues. CDR3 nucleotide sequence: TGTGCCAGCAGCTTGGGGACAGCGGCGTATAGCGAGCAGTACTTC. Protein product: CASSLGTAAYSEQYF.

The chain combines TRBV15 with TRBJ1-5; D is undetermined. Germline V lookup: CDR1 LNHNV, CDR2 YYDKDF (reference sequence). The CDR3 runs 18 residues. V shed 6 bases and J shed 2 bases, with 23 bases lying between them. CDR3: CATRGERLPKRGNQPQHF. Written as DNA, the CDR3 is TGTGCCACCAGGGGCGAGCGGCTCCCAAAGAGGGGCAATCAGCCCCAGCATTTT.

The chain combines TRBV13 with TRBJ1-6; D remains ambiguous. CDR3 length: 16 amino acids. Germline CDR1 is PRHDT and CDR2 is FYEKMQ (reference sequence). V was clipped by 8 bases and J by 0 bases, with 14 bases between them. The CDR3 bases are TGTGCCAGCGAGAAGCGGGCAAGCTCCTATAATTCACCCCTCCACTTT. Encoded protein: CASEKRASSYNSPLHF.

The chain uses TRBV20-1 and TRBJ2-3; tentatively, D is TRBD2 (6 bases). V lost 4 bases and J 6 bases, leaving 8 bases between the germline ends. CDR1 is DFQATT and CDR2 is SNEGSKA in the germline V gene (reference sequence). CDR3 size: 11 residues. The CDR3: CSATGGDTQYF. The CDR3 DNA sequence: TGCAGTGCTACTGGGGGGGATACGCAGTATTTT.

This clone occurred once. J is TRBJ1-5 and V is TRBV12-5, with D possibly being TRBD1 (6 bases). CDR1 and CDR2 from the germline V gene are LGHNT and FRNRAP. Trimming removed 4 bases from V and 7 bases from J, with 8 bases in between. This CDR3 region has 12 residues. The CDR3, as DNA: TGTGCTAGTGGTTCAGGGGACCAGCCCCAGCATTTT. It translates to CASGSGDQPQHF.

This chain joins TRBV19 and TRBJ2-2; TRBD2 matches at 14 bases. Germline lookup yields CDR1 LNHDA and CDR2 SQIVND (reference sequence). V shed 5 bases and J 4 bases; nucleotides not matched to a gene: 3. This CDR3 is 16 amino acids long. CDR3 region: CASSLGLAGVTGELFF. CDR3 DNA sequence: TGTGCCAGTAGTTTGGGACTAGCGGGAGTCACCGGGGAGCTGTTTTTT.

This rearrangement joins TRBV2 to TRBJ2-3, with 9 bases lining up with TRBD2. The germline V gene has CDR1 SNHLY and CDR2 FYNNEI. V trimming: 9 bases; J trimming: 5 bases; junction bases outside the gene matches: 9. The CDR3 loop spans 14 amino acids. The CDR3 region is CASGLAGPRDTQYF. CDR3 sequence (DNA): TGTGCCAGTGGGCTAGCGGGACCCCGAGATACGCAGTATTTT.

The chain recombines TRBV6-6 with TRBJ1-4; D gene uncertain. The CDR3 loop spans 14 amino acids. CDR1 and CDR2 (germline): MNHNY, SVGAGI (reference sequence). V was cut by 5 bases and J by 7 bases, with 14 bases left in between. The CDR3 protein is CASSRSSPGEKLFF. CDR3 DNA sequence: TGTGCCAGCAGTCGCTCCTCGCCGGGTGAAAAACTGTTTTTT.

In the case of this clone: An end of the junction differs from the germline gene, which may be a read error. V and J are TRBV10-2 and TRBJ2-3, with 7 bases fitting TRBD2. The V gene's germline CDR1 is WSHSY and CDR2 SAAADI. The CDR3 is made up of 14 amino acids. The CDR3 reads CASNEGGPADTQYF. The DNA of the CDR3 is TGCGCCAGCAATGAGGGAGGGCCCGCAGATACGCAGTATTTT.

The rearrangement joins TRBV5-4 to TRBJ1-1, with TRBD1 matching 7 bases. CDR1 is SGHNT, CDR2 YYREEE, per germline (reference sequence). This CDR3 region has 16 residues. V dropped 4 bases and J dropped 0; count of bases not matched to a gene: 9. In DNA form, the CDR3 reads TGTGCCAGCAGCGGGGTGCAGGGGGTCATGAACACTGAAGCTTTCTTT. Its translation: CASSGVQGVMNTEAFF.

The J gene is TRBJ2-5, the V gene TRBV15, with D possibly being TRBD2 (7 bases). This CDR3 has 16 amino acids. CDR1 and CDR2 from the germline V gene are LNHNV and YYDKDF (reference sequence). The V end was cut by 3 bases, the J end by 5 bases, with 19 bases between. The chain's CDR3 is CATSSGDRGARETQYF. The CDR3, as DNA: TGTGCCACCAGCAGTGGGGACCGGGGGGCGAGGGAGACCCAGTACTTC. The entire variable domain, with the rest obtained from reference TRBV15 and TRBJ2-5, is as follows: DAMVIQNPRYQVTQFGKPVTLSCSQTLNHNVMYWYQQKSSQAPKLLFHYYDKDFNNEADTPDNFQSRRPNTSFCFLDIRSPGLGDTAMYLCATSSGDRGARETQYFGPGTRLLVL.

The V gene is TRBV30, the J gene TRBJ2-7; D is perhaps TRBD2 (5 bases). This CDR3 has 11 amino acids. V dropped 5 bases and J dropped 3 bases, with 8 bases sitting between them. CDR1 GTSNPN and CDR2 SVGIG come from the germline V gene (reference sequence). CDR3 in amino acids: CAWSRVYEQYF. The CDR3 DNA is TGTGCCTGGTCGAGGGTCTACGAGCAGTACTTC.

The chain recombines TRBV4-3 with TRBJ2-3; D might be TRBD1 (6 bases). The CDR3 length is 16 residues. Between the trimmed V and J ends, which lost 1 base and 2 bases, there was a span of 13 bases. Germline lookup yields CDR1 LGHNA and CDR2 YSLEER. In nucleotides, the CDR3 is TGCGCCAGCAGCCAAGGAACGACAGGATACACAGATACGCAGTATTTT. Its protein is CASSQGTTGYTDTQYF.

The rearrangement joins TRBV2 to TRBJ1-1; the D is unclear. V lost 6 bases to trimming and J lost 3 bases, with 14 bases between them. Germline assignment: CDR1 SNHLY and CDR2 FYNNEI. This CDR3 has 14 residues. CDR3 residues: CASRGRTADTEAFF. The DNA for the CDR3 is TGTGCCAGCAGGGGTCGAACCGCGGACACTGAAGCTTTCTTT.

The J gene is TRBJ1-3, the V gene TRBV18, with 7 bases lining up with TRBD2. The J call is in doubt because the DNA end fits TRBJ2-2 better. CDR1 and CDR2 from the germline V gene are KGHSH and LQKENI. The length of the CDR3 is 15 residues. The CDR3 reads CASSLSSGNTGELFF. The CDR3 DNA follows: TGTGCCAGCTCACTTTCTAGCGGCAACACCGGGGAGCTGTTTTTT.

The rearrangement uses TRBV3-1 (or the pseudogene TRBV3-2) and TRBJ2-1, with D possibly matching TRBD2 (5 bases). The CDR3 totals 17 residues. V was cut by 0 bases and J by 1 base, with 13 bases left in between. Germline V lookup: CDR1 LGHDT, CDR2 YNNKEL (reference sequence). The CDR3 loop reads CASSQEGLRVSYNEQFF. DNA for the CDR3: TGTGCCAGCAGCCAAGAAGGACTTCGGGTGTCCTACAATGAGCAGTTCTTC.

This chain connects TRBV5-1 to TRBJ2-7; TRBD1 matches 9 bases. In germline, CDR1 is SGHRS, CDR2 YFSETQ. V lost 0 bases and J lost 3; bases outside the gene matches: 4. The length of the CDR3 is 15 residues. The CDR3 protein is CASSLATGQGYEQYF. Written as DNA, the CDR3 is TGCGCCAGCAGCTTGGCCACGGGACAGGGCTACGAGCAGTACTTC. The whole variable domain, remainder taken from reference TRBV5-1 and TRBJ2-7, is KAGVTQTPRYLIKTRGQQVTLSCSPISGHRSVSWYQQTPGQGLQFLFEYFSETQRNKGNFPGRFSGRQFSNSRSEMNVSTLELGDSALYLCASSLATGQGYEQYFGPGTRLTVT.

The chain combines TRBV2 with TRBJ1-4; 9 bases are shared with TRBD1. The V and J ends lost 6 bases and 8 bases, in that order; junction bases with no gene match: 7. Germline V gene lookup returns CDR1 SNHLY and CDR2 FYNNEI. This CDR3 is built from 14 residues. CDR3 nucleotide sequence: TGTGCCAGCAGAAAACAGGGGGCAGAAGAAAAACTGTTTTTT. Translating gives CASRKQGAEEKLFF. Drawing the rest from reference TRBV2 and TRBJ1-4, the complete variable domain is EPEVTQTPSHQVTQMGQEVILRCVPISNHLYFYWYRQILGQKVEFLVSFYNNEISEKSEIFDDQFSVERPDGSNFTLKIRSTKLEDSAMYFCASRKQGAEEKLFFGSGTQLSVL.

The gene calls are TRBV7-9 and TRBJ1-1; possible D gene TRBD1, 6 bases. With 2 bases removed from V and 0 bases from J, the gap between germline ends came to 13 bases. The CDR3 is made up of 16 amino acids. Looked up from germline, CDR1 is SEHNR and CDR2 is FQNEAQ (reference sequence). The DNA for the CDR3 is TGTGCCAGCAGCTTACCGCCGGACAGTATGAACACTGAAGCTTTCTTT. Residues: CASSLPPDSMNTEAFF.

The chain employs TRBV28 and TRBJ1-3; 8 positions match TRBD1. The CDR3 is made up of 16 amino acids. The V segment lost 5 bases and the J segment 3 bases; nucleotides outside the gene matches: 9. Germline V CDR1 and CDR2: MDHEN, SYDVKM. CDR3 amino acids: CASSPGQGRSGNTIYF. The CDR3 bases are TGTGCCAGCAGTCCAGGACAGGGCAGGAGTGGAAACACCATATATTTT. Looking up the rest from reference TRBV28 and TRBJ1-3 gives the full variable domain: DVKVTQSSRYLVKRTGEKVFLECVQDMDHENMFWYRQDPGLGLRLIYFSYDVKMKEKGDIPEGYSVSREKKERFSLILESASTNQTSMYLCASSPGQGRSGNTIYFGEGSWLTVV.

V gene TRBV21-1 combines with J gene TRBJ2-5; no check of the table's D call, TRBD2, against the DNA was made. TRBV21-1 is shown as a pseudogene. CDR3 length: 13 amino acids. The CDR3 nucleotides read TGTGCCAGCAGCAAAGAGCGGACAGAGACCCAGTACTTC. Translating gives CASSKERTETQYF.